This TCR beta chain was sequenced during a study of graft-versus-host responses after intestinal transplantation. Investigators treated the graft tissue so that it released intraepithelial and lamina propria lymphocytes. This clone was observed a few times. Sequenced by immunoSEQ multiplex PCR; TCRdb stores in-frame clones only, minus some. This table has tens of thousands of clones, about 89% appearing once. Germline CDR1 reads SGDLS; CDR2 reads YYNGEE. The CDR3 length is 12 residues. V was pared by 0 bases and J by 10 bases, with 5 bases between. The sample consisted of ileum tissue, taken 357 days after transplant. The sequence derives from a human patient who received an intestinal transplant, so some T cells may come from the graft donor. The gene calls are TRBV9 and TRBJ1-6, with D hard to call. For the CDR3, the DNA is TGTGCCAGCAGCGTAGATGGGTCACCCCTCCACTTT. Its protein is CASSVDGSPLHF.